The T cell receptor beta chain under discussion was sequenced for a study of T cells in Graves' hyperthyroidism and ophthalmopathy. Regarding the study as a whole: Separating ophthalmopathy from stable hyperthyroidism was achieved by a 13 V-J model.

This clonotype was observed many times. What it recognizes is unknown. This CDR3 spans 13 amino acids. The V gene lost 5 bases and the J gene lost 5 bases, with 15 bases spanning the gap. Germline CDR1 DFQATT, CDR2 SNEGSKA (reference sequence). Thyroid ultrasound and orbital computed tomography, with clinical symptoms and serum thyroxine and TRAb, informed diagnoses. The PBMCs were taken from about 10 ml of fresh peripheral blood. RNA transcripts were the template for amplifying TCR beta CDR3 regions. A first-round RT-PCR of the TCR CDR3 used the HTBI primer set. TCRdb ran MiXCR on the multiplex PCR reads and lists one entry per CDR3 protein. Of more than 50,000 distinct CDR3 sequences in the sample, around 50% are singletons; the top ten hold approximately 3.4%.

What was sequenced was blood. This chain links TRBV20-1 with TRBJ1-2; weak D call: TRBD1 (5 bases). The sequence was collected from a woman aged 55-69 years with Graves' ophthalmopathy. This CDR3 is CSALPGYKYGYTF. The CDR3, as DNA: TGCAGTGCTCTCCCAGGGTACAAGTATGGCTACACCTTC.